The T cell receptor (beta chain) described here comes from a study of cytomegalovirus exposure and HLA in healthy donors (dated by TCRdb to 2016 to 2017). Background on the whole study: An earlier analysis of several hundred of the donors reported about 260 Gb of sequence data and approximately 120 million unique TCR beta sequences obtained from roughly 170 million T cells. A later analysis re-analyzed previously published TCR beta repertoires from 660 or so donors and added high-resolution HLA genotyping to study TCR occurrence patterns. Five DR-DQ haplotypes were handled as single units for association and clustering because linkage in the cohort was strong. Among 350 to 400 genotyped donors of the cohort, an average of approximately 250,000 unique TCR beta nucleotide sequences were sequenced per donor, roughly 18% of them non-productive. Every discovery cohort repertoire had been produced on one sequencing platform. The later analysis used no new phenotypic data to find candidate immune exposures, relying instead on TCR beta sequences and their occurrence across donors. Of the roughly 430 genotyped donors, 81% fell in the genetic ancestry cluster associated with self-reported Caucasian donors. A later genetic analysis used genome-wide SNP genotypes for about 65% of the 666 donors, treating that subset as a discovery cohort. Using immunosequencing, the study profiled T cell repertoires from 666 subjects and related those repertoires to cytomegalovirus serostatus. HLA typing covered class I and class II loci at four-digit resolution. To decide whether each TCR beta V gene segment behaved as functional or pseudogenic, an earlier analysis of approximately 590 of the donors relied on high-throughput TCR beta sequencing. The study combined high-throughput TCR immunosequencing, statistical association of individual TCRs with disease status, and machine learning to predict cytomegalovirus infection status. Along with the roughly 670-subject first cohort, a separate validation cohort of over a hundred different subjects was used. Donor age, sex, ethnicity and CMV serostatus were collected together with the repertoire data. Typing coverage varied by locus: 629-630 donors for A, B, C, DRB1 and DQB1; roughly 510 for DQA1; more than 600 for DPA1; around 450 for DPB1. Approximately 300 gigabases of sequencing data and 70 million to 100 million unique TCR sequences made up an early release that covered 500 to 650 HLA-typed donors. The study aimed to test whether cataloging public T cell receptors could reveal signatures of past pathogen exposure. The study at large found these results: The only immune exposure information available for the cohort was CMV serostatus. While some public TCRs were present in many individuals, most TCR sequences turned up only very rarely across donors. In a later genetic analysis, fewer N-insertions in productive TCRs were reported among donors in an Asian-associated ancestry cluster than the approximately 710-donor mean. Broadly in line with IMGT annotations, most TCR beta V segments showed up in productive rearrangements about 87% or about 30% of the time in an earlier analysis of roughly 590 of the donors. The study gave a list of about 160 TCR beta chains associated with cytomegalovirus. Linkage disequilibrium might explain the correlated functional status among segregating V segments, but an unknown experimental factor could not be excluded. In a later analysis, HLA-associated TCR beta chains showed more clonal expansion and lower generation probabilities than non-associated chains that were equally common. According to a later analysis, TCR association rates differed among HLA loci, with DRB1 alleles showing the most associated TCRs and HLA-C alleles showing the fewest. In a later analysis, several top co-occurrence clusters were reported to appear linked to parvovirus B19, influenza, CMV and Epstein-Barr virus. In a later genetic analysis, a missense DCLRE1C variant was associated with V-gene and J-gene trimming of TCR beta chains, and the association was replicated in an independent cohort. It was suggested by the authors that the approach could potentially be generalized to other disease states and immunological phenotypes. A later analysis associated roughly 17,000 TCR beta sequences with specific HLA alleles at a false discovery rate of 0.05. A cluster of highly shared sequence variants was judged likely to be a technical artifact of the sequencing pipeline. HLA typing was unavailable for some donors at each locus, so association tests used only the typed subset. This cohort had only TCR beta chains sequenced, and the lack of alpha or paired-chain data limited which features could be detected. About 17 rarely observed V segments, including chromosome 9 orphons, were excluded from the earlier analysis of just under 600 of the donors because counts were too low. A few of the identified cytomegalovirus-associated TCR beta chains were confirmed in vitro to be specific for cytomegalovirus antigens. Cytomegalovirus status was reported to be diagnosed by the classifier with high specificity and sensitivity in both the original and validation cohorts. According to a later analysis, most CMV-associated TCR beta chains appeared to be HLA-restricted, and the HLA associations seemed to be driven largely by CMV exposure. A further reported finding was that TCR beta sequences accurately predicted the HLA-A and HLA-B alleles for most subjects in the first cohort. Some IMGT-functional V segments, including TRBV6-2 and TRBV6-3, could not be distinguished by the 87-base-pair reads and were therefore excluded. Sequencing depth was assumed to be roughly uniform across donors in the presence/absence analyses, though that assumption may not hold. When HLA alleles, especially DR and DQ, strongly co-occurred, attributing TCR associations to individual alleles was difficult.

The cohort consisted of 600 to 700 healthy bone marrow donors. At the time of sampling, all cohort members were nominally healthy, though unrecorded immune exposures were likely present. The donor tested CMV seronegative and was one of the 352 seronegative cohort members. A peripheral blood sample was collected from each donor, and TCR beta sequencing was performed on peripheral blood mononuclear cells. Genomic DNA extraction from the blood cell samples was performed with the Qiagen DNeasy Blood Extraction Kit. To prepare the library, the immunoSEQ multiplex PCR assay was applied. For the multiplex PCR, a mixture combining 60 forward primers for TCR Vbeta segments and 13 reverse primers for TCR Jbeta segments was used. A multiplex PCR assay on genomic DNA amplified the CDR3 region of rearranged TCR beta genes. The amplified TCR beta libraries were sequenced on the Illumina HiSeq System as 87-base-pair reads. As for the original processing: In a later analysis, 70 million to 95 million unique TCR beta chains were counted across the roughly 610 repertoires, and roughly 11 million of these chains were shared by at least two donors. To remove PCR and sequencing errors, raw reads were error-corrected and collapsed into unique sequences using a nearest-neighbor algorithm that merged closely related sequences. CDR3 sequences were aligned to IMGT reference sequences to assign V, D and J gene segments. For a sequence to be retained, a match of at least six nucleotides to both a V gene segment and a J gene segment was required. A rearrangement counted as productive if the CDR3 had no stop codons and remained in frame with V and J, and every other rearrangement counted as non-productive. CDR3 was defined according to IMGT convention as the region running from the second conserved V-encoded cysteine to the conserved J-encoded phenylalanine. Sequences without an unambiguous match to a single V gene segment were excluded from the earlier analysis of several hundred of the donors. In an earlier analysis of some 590 of the donors, a V segment was called functional when productive rearrangements were above 56.7%, and segregating when the standard deviation between donors exceeded 5%. A statistical classification framework was developed to diagnose cytomegalovirus status using the catalog of TCR beta chain sequences. In a later analysis, V and J genes were assigned by comparing TCR nucleotide sequences against IMGT/GENE-DB human TR gene sequences. A later analysis assigned CDR3 sequences and most-parsimonious VDJ recombination scenarios with the TCRdist pipeline. In a later analysis, each TCR beta chain was defined by its CDR3 amino acid sequence together with its V-gene family, and reads lacking a unique V-gene family were excluded. A later analysis removed roughly 590 highly shared, low-generation-probability nucleotide sequences to deal with suspected cross-contamination and a sequencing artifact. In a later analysis, a clonal expansion index for each public chain was calculated from normalized within-repertoire ranks of inferred template counts. Generation probabilities in a later analysis came from a VDJ recombination model fitted to out-of-frame rearrangements, and those results were checked against IGoR. In a later analysis, hypergeometric tests were used to score TCR-TCR, TCR-HLA and TCR-CMV co-occurrence, with a repertoire-size bias correction applied to TCR pairs. False discovery rates were estimated in a later analysis by permuting HLA or CMV assignments 20 times. In a later analysis, co-occurring TCRs were grouped using DBSCAN, with TCRdist sequence similarity added in when clustering inside HLA-allele-positive subsets. Co-occurrence clustering excluded repertoires with fewer than 30,000 or more than 120,000 public chains, plus five with anomalous nucleotide sharing. TCRdb retrieved this table from immuneACCESS and kept in-frame rearrangements only. Not all clones are present; in checked studies, unresolved V genes account for under half, and no reason is known for the remainder. Clone size and the V and J calls come from that table; the DNA yielded D and trimming. Here the sample has approximately 220,000 clones; roughly 83% occur a single time. Roughly 0.7% of the sample is held by the ten biggest clonotypes.

With respect to this clone: This receptor's antigen is unknown. No per-base quality is available; no much larger clone lies one base away.

The CDR3 covers 14 residues, taking in both the cysteine and the phenylalanine. Of the read, only the CDR3 DNA is kept; its 42 bases are in frame from base 1. As encoded in the germline V gene (reference sequence), CDR1 is SEHNR while CDR2 is FQNEAQ. Relative to germline, V is 5 bases shorter and J is 10 bases shorter, with 15 bases between their ends. The source material was PBMCs. The source is a boy between 2 and 15 years old in good health and CMV-seronegative. The rearrangement combines TRBV7-9 with TRBJ1-6; the best D guess is TRBD1, with 5 bases matching. The CDR3 has the sequence CASSPGGVGSPLHF. The DNA sequence follows: TGTGCCAGCAGCCCCGGGGGGGTAGGCTCACCCCTCCACTTT.